The rows below give T cell receptor beta chains drawn from one sample of a study of cytomegalovirus exposure and HLA in healthy donors. Sequencing was performed with immunoSEQ multiplex PCR; in TCRdb, only in-frame clones are kept and a portion is missing. Of about 82,000 clones in the sample, just under 95% were seen once. Material: PBMCs. The receptors stem from a young man in good health and CMV-seronegative. CDR3s include the opening cysteine and the closing phenylalanine or tryptophan. The order of the fields is clone size, CDR3 length, D gene, J gene, V gene, CDR3 DNA, CDR3 protein. A D gene is named only where the DNA matches it firmly. The listing skips clone size in some rows; elsewhere it reads once, few, many or a size class.

>NA|14|TRBD1|TRBJ2-1|TRBV6-5
TGTGCCAGCAGCCGACAGGGGTCATACAATGAGCAGTTCTTC
CASSRQGSYNEQFF
>NA|13|NA|TRBJ2-7|TRBV10-2
TGCGCCAGCAGTGAAACCTCAGTCCACGAGCAGTACTTC
CASSETSVHEQYF
>NA|14|NA|TRBJ1-2|TRBV5-1
TGCGCCAGCAGCTTAGACACTGCTAACTATGGCTACACCTTC
CASSLDTANYGYTF
>NA|19|TRBD1|TRBJ1-5|TRBV7-8
TGTGCCAGCAGCTGGACTGGGACAGGGGGTGTCTTTAGCAATCAGCCCCAGCATTTT
CASSWTGTGGVFSNQPQHF
>NA|15|TRBD1|TRBJ2-7|TRBV19
TGTGCCAGTAGTCGGACAGGGTTGAACGCCTACGAGCAGTACTTC
CASSRTGLNAYEQYF
>NA|13|NA|TRBJ1-1|TRBV27
TGTGCCAGCAGCGATCAGGGTTACACTGAAGCTTTCTTT
CASSDQGYTEAFF
>NA|14|NA|TRBJ1-5|TRBV19
TGTGCCAGTAGTATAGTGGGCAGAGATCAGCCCCAGCATTTT
CASSIVGRDQPQHF
>NA|18|TRBD1|TRBJ1-4|TRBV27
TGTGCCAGCAGTTTCGGTCCCGGGACAGGGTACGGGGGTGAAAAACTGTTTTTT
CASSFGPGTGYGGEKLFF
>NA|15|NA|TRBJ2-7|TRBV6-5
TGTGCCAGCAGTTACTCTGGGGCAGTAATCTACGAGCAGTACTTC
CASSYSGAVIYEQYF
>NA|14|NA|TRBJ2-5|TRBV4-1
TGCGCCAGCAGCCAAGCAGGTTACCAAGAGACCCAGTACTTC
CASSQAGYQETQYF
>NA|17|TRBD1|TRBJ1-5|TRBV2
TGTGCCAGCAGAGACACGGGACAGTCCCTTAGCAATCAGCCCCAGCATTTT
CASRDTGQSLSNQPQHF
>NA|16|NA|TRBJ1-4|TRBV7-9
TGTGCCAGCAGCTTAGTCCGACAATCCAAATTTGAAAAACTGTTTTTT
CASSLVRQSKFEKLFF
>NA|13|TRBD1|TRBJ1-3|TRBV7-9
TGTGCCAGCAGCTTGGCAGGGGGTTACACCATATATTTT
CASSLAGGYTIYF
>NA|17|NA|TRBJ1-5|TRBV30
TGTGCCTGGAGTGCCTCGCGCAGGGGCTATAGCAATCAGCCCCAGCATTTT
CAWSASRRGYSNQPQHF
>NA|13|NA|TRBJ1-2|TRBV9
TGTGCCAGCAGCGGGGGGCAGATACACCGCTTGACCTTC
CASSGGQIHRLTF
>once|13|NA|TRBJ2-1|TRBV18
TGTGCCACCACCCGGGACTTGGGCAATGAGCAGTTCTTC
CATTRDLGNEQFF
>NA|14|NA|TRBJ1-2|TRBV29-1
TGCAGCGTTGCCCATACAGGGAAATTTGATGGCTACACCTTC
CSVAHTGKFDGYTF
>NA|10|NA|TRBJ2-7|TRBV6-1
TGTGCCTCTGGAGCGGAAGAGCAGTACTTC
CASGAEEQYF
>NA|14|NA|TRBJ1-1|TRBV5-4
TGTGCCAGCAGACGTGAAGGGGCGAACACTGAAGCTTTCTTT
CASRREGANTEAFF
>NA|17|NA|TRBJ2-2|TRBV5-1
TGCGCCAGCAGCTTGTGGTCTGGCGGGGCAGCCACCGGGGAGCTGTTTTTT
CASSLWSGGAATGELFF
>once|16|TRBD2|TRBJ2-5|TRBV11-3
TGTGCCAGCAGCTTAGGAACGGGGGGGCCTCGAGAGACCCAGTACTTC
CASSLGTGGPRETQYF
>NA|14|TRBD1|TRBJ2-7|TRBV27
TGTGCCAGCAGTGCCCGGGGACAGCACTACGAGCAGTACTTC
CASSARGQHYEQYF
>NA|14|NA|TRBJ1-2|TRBV6-1
TGTGCCAGCAGCACCTCCATCCTGGAGGATGGCTACACCTTC
CASSTSILEDGYTF
>NA|16|NA|TRBJ1-2|TRBV15
TGTGCCACCAGCTCCCACTACTTACGGGGGGGGTATGGCTACACCTTC
CATSSHYLRGGYGYTF
>NA|13|NA|TRBJ1-1|TRBV6-5
TGTGCCAGCAGTTGGACAGCGAACACTGAAGCTTTCTTT
CASSWTANTEAFF
>NA|16|NA|TRBJ1-1|TRBV4-1
TGCGCCAGCAGCCATGTTCTGGCAGGGGCGAACACTGAAGCTTTCTTT
CASSHVLAGANTEAFF
>NA|13|NA|TRBJ2-5|TRBV27
TGTGCCAGCAGTTTATCGGGCGACAGCCAACAGTACTTC
CASSLSGDSQQYF
>NA|15|NA|TRBJ1-4|TRBV5-1
TGCGCCAGCAGCTTGGTTGCAGGCGTAGGTGAAAAACTGTTTTTT
CASSLVAGVGEKLFF
>NA|14|NA|TRBJ1-3|TRBV7-9
TGTGCCAGCAGCTTAGGAACCCAGGGAAACACCATATATTTT
CASSLGTQGNTIYF
>NA|14|TRBD2|TRBJ2-4|TRBV2
TGTGCCAGTCGAACTAGCGGTACTAAAAACATTCAGTACTTC
CASRTSGTKNIQYF
>NA|13|NA|TRBJ1-2|TRBV9
TGTGCCAGCAGCGTAGGAGCAGGGGATGGCTACACCTTC
CASSVGAGDGYTF
>NA|14|NA|TRBJ1-4|TRBV4-1
TGCGCCAGCACCCTAGGGGCAAATAATGAAAAACTGTTTTTT
CASTLGANNEKLFF
>NA|16|NA|TRBJ2-2|TRBV6-5
TGTGCCAGCAGTTACTCGAGGGGACAAGGTACCGGGGAGCTGTTTTTT
CASSYSRGQGTGELFF
>NA|12|TRBD1|TRBJ2-7|TRBV7-9
TGTGCCAGCAGCTTAACAGGGGACGAGCAGTACTTC
CASSLTGDEQYF
>NA|17|TRBD2|TRBJ2-2|TRBV4-3
TGCGCCAGCAGCCAGACTAGCGGGAGGGCCAGGAACGGGGAGCTGTTTTTT
CASSQTSGRARNGELFF
>NA|19|TRBD2|TRBJ2-1|TRBV11-2
TGTGCCAGCAGCTCCGGCTTGAGGCTAGCGGGGTCTACCTACAATGAGCAGTTCTTC
CASSSGLRLAGSTYNEQFF
>NA|10|NA|TRBJ1-6|TRBV20-1
TGCAGTGCTACTCTTTCGTCCCTCCACTTT
CSATLSSLHF
>NA|14|TRBD1|TRBJ1-3|TRBV29-1
TGCAGCGGGGGGGCAGGGGGCCCTGGAAACACCATATATTTT
CSGGAGGPGNTIYF
>NA|11|NA|TRBJ2-7|TRBV27
TGTGCCAGCAGTTCCAACTACGAGCAGTACTTC
CASSSNYEQYF
>NA|17|TRBD2|TRBJ2-3|TRBV5-4
TGTGCCAGCAGCTTGGGACTAGCGGGAGTCATAGGAGATACGCAGTATTTT
CASSLGLAGVIGDTQYF
>once|14|TRBD2|TRBJ2-1|TRBV10-2
TGCGCCAGCAGCCTAGCGGGAGGGCCAAGTGAGCAGTTCTTC
CASSLAGGPSEQFF
>NA|13|TRBD1|TRBJ1-1|TRBV6-5
TGTGCCAGCAGTTACGACAGGGGCCTGGAAGCTTTCTTT
CASSYDRGLEAFF
>NA|16|NA|TRBJ2-1|TRBV9
TGTGCCAGCAGCGTAGTAGGACAACCCTTTGGGAATGAGCAGTTCTTC
CASSVVGQPFGNEQFF
>once|14|NA|TRBJ1-2|TRBV6-5
TGTGCCAGCAGTTCCTCCAGGGTTAACTATGGCTACACCTTC
CASSSSRVNYGYTF
>NA|12|NA|TRBJ2-7|TRBV5-1
TGCGCCAGCAGCTTCTCCTTCTACGAGCAGTACTTC
CASSFSFYEQYF
>NA|17|TRBD1|TRBJ2-5|TRBV4-2
TGTGCCAGCAGCCAAAGAAATTCCGGGACAGGGGAGGAGACCCAGTACTTC
CASSQRNSGTGEETQYF
>NA|13|NA|TRBJ2-1|TRBV15
TGTGCCACCAGCAGGAGGAAAGAGAGTGAGCAGTTCTTC
CATSRRKESEQFF
>NA|20|NA|TRBJ2-6|TRBV12-2
TGTGCAAGTCGCTTAGAAGAGGGGGGACAGGCTAGCTCTGGGGCCAACGTCCTGACTTTC
CASRLEEGGQASSGANVLTF
>NA|13|NA|TRBJ1-2|TRBV6-5
TGTGCCAGCAGCATACTGCCACACTATGGCTACACCTTC
CASSILPHYGYTF
>NA|15|NA|TRBJ1-1|TRBV7-2
TGTGCCAGCAGCTTACTTTATAACGGAGAGTCTGAAGCTTTCTTT
CASSLLYNGESEAFF
>NA|14|NA|TRBJ1-2|TRBV7-2
TGTGCCAGCAGCTTCCGGGAAAGGGGGTTGGGCTACACCTTC
CASSFRERGLGYTF
>NA|13|TRBD1|TRBJ1-5|TRBV29-1
TGCAGCGTGGGAGGACAGGGGGGGAGGCCCCAGCATTTT
CSVGGQGGRPQHF
>NA|15|NA|TRBJ2-7|TRBV4-1
TGCGCCAGCAGCCAAGGCGGTACGAGCTCCTACGAGCAGTACTTC
CASSQGGTSSYEQYF
>NA|15|TRBD1|TRBJ1-5|TRBV2
TGTGCCAGCAGCACCGGTGGGACAGGGTTTCAGCCCCAGCATTTT
CASSTGGTGFQPQHF
>NA|15|NA|TRBJ1-1|TRBV11-3
TGTGCCAGCAGCTTAGCCGGGGGGAGGAACACTGAAGCTTTCTTT
CASSLAGGRNTEAFF
>NA|16|NA|TRBJ2-4|TRBV19
TGTGCCAGTAGTATCAGGAAGGGGATGGTCAAAAACATTCAGTACTTC
CASSIRKGMVKNIQYF
>NA|15|TRBD1|TRBJ2-1|TRBV19
TGTGCCAGTAGTACGACAGGGGGCGCGGGCAATGAGCAGTTCTTC
CASSTTGGAGNEQFF
>NA|13|NA|TRBJ1-5|TRBV7-2
TGTGCCAGCAGCGTCGGACAGAATCAGCCCCAGCATTTT
CASSVGQNQPQHF
>NA|10|NA|TRBJ2-5|TRBV11-2
TGTGCCAGCAGCGGGGCAAAAACCCACTTC
CASSGAKTHF